This T cell receptor (beta chain) originates from a study of T cells in Graves' hyperthyroidism and ophthalmopathy. Researchers took RNA transcripts and amplified the TCR beta CDR3 regions from them. HTBI primers were employed in a first-round RT-PCR of the TCR CDR3. TCRdb used MiXCR to reprocess the multiplex PCR reads, holding one entry per CDR3 protein. The data show a few hundred thousand distinct CDR3 sequences, roughly an eighth seen once. The CDR3 is 13 amino acids. Looked up from germline, CDR1 is MGHDK and CDR2 is SYGVNS. The V end was cut by 4 bases, the J end by 1 base, with 7 bases between. This clonotype was seen at least ten times.

The sample was blood. The V call is TRBV25-1, the J call TRBJ1-1; perhaps TRBD1 as D (5 bases). This clonotype was obtained from a young woman with Graves' hyperthyroidism. For the CDR3, the DNA is TGTGCCAGCAGTGGGGGCGCGAACACTGAAGCTTTCTTT. The encoded protein is CASSGGANTEAFF.